This T cell receptor beta chain was recovered during a study of blood T cell repertoires in COVID-19. Profiled with immunoSEQ multiplex PCR; TCRdb holds only in-frame clones, not every one. The profile shows some 320,000 clones, around 84% of them singletons. This CDR3 has 16 residues. From germline, CDR1 is MDHEN and CDR2 SYDVKM. The ends lost 4 bases at V and 3 bases at J; junction bases unmatched: 9. The TCR originated in a woman younger than 45 who had been exposed to COVID-19. Specimen: PBMCs or T cells enriched from blood (not recorded which). This rearrangement joins TRBV28 to TRBJ1-1; 9 bases agree with TRBD1. This CDR3 reads CASSSPGQGFYTEAFF. In DNA, the CDR3 is TGTGCCAGCAGTTCGCCGGGACAGGGATTTTACACTGAAGCTTTCTTT.